Sequencing of this T cell receptor (beta chain) was carried out in a study of blood T cell repertoires in COVID-19 (dated by TCRdb to about 2020). Regarding the study in general: Samples from collaborators originated in the United States, Italy and Spain and spanned both the acute and convalescent phases of COVID-19. The material from the prospective study consisted of cDNA or gDNA derived from T cells, B-cell-depleted T cells, or PBMCs. Where available, HLA class I and class II types were obtained from metadata supplied by the sample provider rather than from assay-based typing. A de-identified subject ID, COVID-19 status, age in years and sex were almost always included in the sample metadata. The repertoires were released in a freely available public database intended as a resource for research on the immune response to SARS-CoV-2. Deeply sampled blood TCRbeta repertoires from subjects exposed to, actively infected with, or recovered from COVID-19 were included in the dataset. Samples came from the ongoing ImmuneRACE study (first 160 participants) plus 1,254 subjects from 6 global collaborators.

Points the paper makes about the study in general: How much clinical and demographic metadata was included differed by source and by participant, and the metadata was provided uncurated.

This clone was found once. Its antigen is not yet known. No much larger clone is present one base from it, and per-base qualities are unavailable. The immunoSEQ Assay, a bias-controlled multiplex PCR, was used to amplify TCRbeta CDR3 regions from genomic DNA. Per the source publication's procedure: Nucleated cell counts per sample were estimated from amplification of reference gene primers within the assay. To quantify the absolute abundance of each unique TCRbeta CDR3 rearrangement, sequence reads were collapsed and filtered. For each sample, productive Simpson clonality was calculated as the square root of Simpson's diversity index over productive rearrangements. As stored in TCRdb, this immuneACCESS dataset retains in-frame rearrangements with V and J assigned. A fraction of the clones does not appear; measured against another copy, unresolved V genes explain less than half of the discrepancy, and the remainder lacks a known reason. The DNA gave D and trimming, while V, J and clone size come from that table. Here the sample has about 67,000 clones; approximately 75% occur a single time. About 6% of the sample belongs to the ten largest clones.

The collaborating institutions used their own protocols to collect whole blood in K2EDTA tubes. For TCRbeta analysis, collaborators shipped samples as frozen whole blood, isolated PBMCs, or DNA extracted from either of those sample types. The germline V and J ends show losses of 4 bases and 4 bases respectively, and no gene match explains 9 bases of the junction. Taken from cysteine to phenylalanine, the CDR3 has 16 residues. Only the CDR3 DNA is retained, 48 bases long and in frame from the first base. As encoded in the germline V gene, CDR1 is KGHDR while CDR2 is SFDVKD. The sequence derives from a woman in her sixties with acute or convalescent COVID-19. This sequence uses TRBV24-1 and TRBJ2-1; TRBD2 aligns with 7 central bases. Sequenced sample: peripheral blood. Read as DNA, the sequence is TGTGCCACCAGTGACCCGCAGGGAGGGAATTACAATGAGCAGTTCTTC. Its protein is CATSDPQGGNYNEQFF.